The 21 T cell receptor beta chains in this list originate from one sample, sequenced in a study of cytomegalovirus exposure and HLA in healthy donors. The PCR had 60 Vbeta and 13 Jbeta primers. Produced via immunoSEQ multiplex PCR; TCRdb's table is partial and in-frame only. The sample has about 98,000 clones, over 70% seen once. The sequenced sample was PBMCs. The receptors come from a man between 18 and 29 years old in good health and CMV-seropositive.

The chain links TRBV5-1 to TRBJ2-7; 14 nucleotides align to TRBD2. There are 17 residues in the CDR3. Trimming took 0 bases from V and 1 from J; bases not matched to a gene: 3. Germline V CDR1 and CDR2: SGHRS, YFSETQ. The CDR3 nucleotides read TGCGCCAGCAGCTTGGGACTAGCGGGGGGGCTGTCCTACGAGCAGTACTTC. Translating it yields CASSLGLAGGLSYEQYF.

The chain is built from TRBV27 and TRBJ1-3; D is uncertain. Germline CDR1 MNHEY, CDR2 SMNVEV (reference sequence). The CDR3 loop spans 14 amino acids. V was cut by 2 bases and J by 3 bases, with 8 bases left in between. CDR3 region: CASSLGSNGNTIYF. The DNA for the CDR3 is TGTGCCAGCAGTTTAGGGAGTAATGGAAACACCATATATTTT.

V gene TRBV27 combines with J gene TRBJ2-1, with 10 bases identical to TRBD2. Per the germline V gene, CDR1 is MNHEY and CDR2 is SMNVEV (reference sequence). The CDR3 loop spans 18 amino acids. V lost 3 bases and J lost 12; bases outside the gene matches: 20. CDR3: CASSLTPSSSGGPLAQFF. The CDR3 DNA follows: TGTGCCAGCAGTTTGACGCCCTCCTCTAGCGGGGGACCCTTGGCGCAGTTCTTC.

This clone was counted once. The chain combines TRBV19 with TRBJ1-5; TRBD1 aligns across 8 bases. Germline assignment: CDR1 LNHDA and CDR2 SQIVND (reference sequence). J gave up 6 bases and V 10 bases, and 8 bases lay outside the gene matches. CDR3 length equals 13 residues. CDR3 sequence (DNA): TGTGCCACCAACGGACAGGGAGGTCAGCCCCAGCATTTT. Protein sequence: CATNGQGGQPQHF.

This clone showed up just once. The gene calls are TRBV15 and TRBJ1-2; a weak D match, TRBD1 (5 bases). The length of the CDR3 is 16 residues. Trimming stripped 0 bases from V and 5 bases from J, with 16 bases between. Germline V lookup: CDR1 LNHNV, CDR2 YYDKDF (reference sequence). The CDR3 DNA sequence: TGTGCCACCAGCAGAGATTCGACAGCCTCCTCATATGGCTACACCTTC. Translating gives CATSRDSTASSYGYTF.

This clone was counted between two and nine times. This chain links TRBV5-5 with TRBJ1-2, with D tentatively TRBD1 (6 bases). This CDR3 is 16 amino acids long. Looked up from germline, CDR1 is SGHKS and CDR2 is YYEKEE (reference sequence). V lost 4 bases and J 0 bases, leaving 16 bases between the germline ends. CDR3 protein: CASSQKGVLPNYGYTF. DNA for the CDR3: TGTGCCAGCAGCCAAAAGGGGGTCCTCCCTAACTATGGCTACACCTTC.

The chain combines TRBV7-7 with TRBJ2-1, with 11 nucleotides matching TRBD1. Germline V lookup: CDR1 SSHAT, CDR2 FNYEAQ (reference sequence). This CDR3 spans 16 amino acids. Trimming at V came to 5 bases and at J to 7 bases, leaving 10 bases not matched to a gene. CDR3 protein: CASSLEGTGGTNEQFF. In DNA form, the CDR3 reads TGTGCCAGCAGCCTGGAGGGGACAGGGGGGACTAATGAGCAGTTCTTC.

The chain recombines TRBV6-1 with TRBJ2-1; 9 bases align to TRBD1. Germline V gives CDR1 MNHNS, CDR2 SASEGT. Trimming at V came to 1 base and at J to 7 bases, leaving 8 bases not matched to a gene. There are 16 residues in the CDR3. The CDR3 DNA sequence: TGTGCCAGCAGTGAAGTGGTGACAGGGGGTAGGAATGAGCAGTTCTTC. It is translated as CASSEVVTGGRNEQFF.

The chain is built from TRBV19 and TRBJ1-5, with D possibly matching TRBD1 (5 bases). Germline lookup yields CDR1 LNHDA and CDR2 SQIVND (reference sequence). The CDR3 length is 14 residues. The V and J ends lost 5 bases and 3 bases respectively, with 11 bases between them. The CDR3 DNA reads TGTGCCAGTAGTCCCAGACAGCTCAATCAGCCCCAGCATTTT. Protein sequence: CASSPRQLNQPQHF.

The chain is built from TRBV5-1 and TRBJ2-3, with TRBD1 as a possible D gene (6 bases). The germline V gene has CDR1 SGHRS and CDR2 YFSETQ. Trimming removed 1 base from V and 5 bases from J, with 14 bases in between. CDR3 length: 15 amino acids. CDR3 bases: TGCGCCAGCAGCTTGAACCCCAGGGGCCAAGATACGCAGTATTTT. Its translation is CASSLNPRGQDTQYF.

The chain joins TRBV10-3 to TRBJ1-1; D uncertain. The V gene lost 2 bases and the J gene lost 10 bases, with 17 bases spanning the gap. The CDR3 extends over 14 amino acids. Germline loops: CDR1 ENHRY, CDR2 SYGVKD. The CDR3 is CAISEVRVPTGAFF. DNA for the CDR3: TGTGCCATCAGTGAGGTGAGGGTGCCCACGGGAGCTTTCTTT.

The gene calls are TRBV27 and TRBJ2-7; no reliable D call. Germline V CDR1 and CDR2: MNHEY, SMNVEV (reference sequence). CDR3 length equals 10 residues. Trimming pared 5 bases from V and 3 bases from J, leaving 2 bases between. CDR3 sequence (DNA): TGTGCCAGCAGTCACTACGAGCAGTACTTC. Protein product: CASSHYEQYF.

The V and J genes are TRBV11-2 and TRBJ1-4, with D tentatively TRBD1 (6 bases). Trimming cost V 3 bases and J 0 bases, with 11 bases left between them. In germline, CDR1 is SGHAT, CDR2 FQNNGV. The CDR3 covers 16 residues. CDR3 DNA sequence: TGTGCCAGCAGCTTGGGGGGGCAGCCAACTAATGAAAAACTGTTTTTT. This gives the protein CASSLGGQPTNEKLFF.

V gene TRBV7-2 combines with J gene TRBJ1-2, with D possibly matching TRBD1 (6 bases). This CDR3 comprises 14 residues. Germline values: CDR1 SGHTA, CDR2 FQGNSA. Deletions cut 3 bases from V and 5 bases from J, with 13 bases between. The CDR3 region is CASSFRDTKYGYTF. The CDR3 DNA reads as TGTGCCAGCAGCTTCAGGGACACGAAATATGGCTACACCTTC.

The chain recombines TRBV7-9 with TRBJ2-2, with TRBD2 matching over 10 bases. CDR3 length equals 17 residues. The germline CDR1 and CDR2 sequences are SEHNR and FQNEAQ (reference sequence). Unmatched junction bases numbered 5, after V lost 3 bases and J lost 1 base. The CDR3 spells CASSFSTSGVNTGELFF. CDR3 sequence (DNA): TGTGCCAGCAGCTTTAGTACTAGCGGGGTGAACACCGGGGAGCTGTTTTTT.

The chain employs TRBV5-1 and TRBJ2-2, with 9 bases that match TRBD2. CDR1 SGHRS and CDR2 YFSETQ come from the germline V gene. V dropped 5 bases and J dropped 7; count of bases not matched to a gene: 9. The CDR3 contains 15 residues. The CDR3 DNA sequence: TGCGCCAGCAGGGACGCGGGGGGGCTCGGCGGGGAGCTGTTTTTT. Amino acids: CASRDAGGLGGELFF. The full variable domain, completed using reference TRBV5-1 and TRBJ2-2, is KAGVTQTPRYLIKTRGQQVTLSCSPISGHRSVSWYQQTPGQGLQFLFEYFSETQRNKGNFPGRFSGRQFSNSRSEMNVSTLELGDSALYLCASRDAGGLGGELFFGEGSRLTVL.

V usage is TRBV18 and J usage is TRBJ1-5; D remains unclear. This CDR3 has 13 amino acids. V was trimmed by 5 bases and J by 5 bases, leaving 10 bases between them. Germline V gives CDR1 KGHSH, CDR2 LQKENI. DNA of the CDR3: TGTGCCAGCTCATCCACCCGAGATCAGCCCCAGCATTTT. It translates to CASSSTRDQPQHF.

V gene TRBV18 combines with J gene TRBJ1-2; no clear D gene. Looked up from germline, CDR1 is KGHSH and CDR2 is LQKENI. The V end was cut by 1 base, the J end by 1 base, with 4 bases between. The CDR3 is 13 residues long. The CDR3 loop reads CASSPRSNYGYTF. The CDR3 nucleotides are TGTGCCAGCTCACCACGCAGTAACTATGGCTACACCTTC. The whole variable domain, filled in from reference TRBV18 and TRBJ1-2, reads NAGVMQNPRHLVRRRGQEARLRCSPMKGHSHVYWYRQLPEEGLKFMVYLQKENIIDESGMPKERFSAEFPKEGPSILRIQQVVRGDSAAYFCASSPRSNYGYTFGSGTRLTVV.

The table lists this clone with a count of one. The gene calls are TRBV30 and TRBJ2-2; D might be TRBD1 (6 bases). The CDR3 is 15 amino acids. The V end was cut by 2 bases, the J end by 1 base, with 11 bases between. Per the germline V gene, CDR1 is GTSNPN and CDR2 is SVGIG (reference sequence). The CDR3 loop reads CAWSHLTGNTGELFF. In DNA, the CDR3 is TGTGCCTGGAGTCATCTGACAGGGAACACCGGGGAGCTGTTTTTT.

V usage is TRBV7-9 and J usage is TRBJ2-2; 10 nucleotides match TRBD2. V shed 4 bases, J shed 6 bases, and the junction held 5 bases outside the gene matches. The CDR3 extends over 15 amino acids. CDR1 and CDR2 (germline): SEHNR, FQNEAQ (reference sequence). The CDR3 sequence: CASSSASGGAGELFF. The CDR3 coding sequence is TGTGCCAGCAGCTCGGCTAGCGGGGGTGCCGGGGAGCTGTTTTTT.

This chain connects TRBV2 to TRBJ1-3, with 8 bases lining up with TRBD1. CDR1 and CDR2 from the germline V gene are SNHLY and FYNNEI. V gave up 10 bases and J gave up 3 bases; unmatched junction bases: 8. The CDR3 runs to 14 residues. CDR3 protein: CAIPGGPGGNTIYF. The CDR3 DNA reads TGTGCCATACCAGGGGGCCCGGGTGGAAACACCATATATTTT.